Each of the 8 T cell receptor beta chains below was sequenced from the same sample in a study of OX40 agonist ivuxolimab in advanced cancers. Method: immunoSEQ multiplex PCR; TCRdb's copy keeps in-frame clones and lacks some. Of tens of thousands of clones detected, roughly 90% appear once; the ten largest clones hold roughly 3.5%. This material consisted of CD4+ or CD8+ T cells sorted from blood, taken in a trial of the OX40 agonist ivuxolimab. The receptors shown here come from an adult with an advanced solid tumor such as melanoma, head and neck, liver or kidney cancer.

The chain's CDR3 is CASSYSGPGNEKLFF. The DNA of the CDR3 is TGTGCCAGCAGTTACTCGGGACCGGGGAATGAAAAACTGTTTTTT. The chain uses TRBV6-5 and TRBJ1-4; tentatively, D is TRBD1 (5 bases). V lost 0 bases and J 5 bases, leaving 10 bases between the germline ends. The length of the CDR3 is 15 residues. Germline V gene sequence: CDR1 MNHEY, CDR2 SVGAGI.

Here the CDR3 reads CASSEPDHLIDYGYTF. As DNA, the CDR3 is TGTGCCAGCAGTGAACCAGATCACCTTATTGACTATGGCTACACCTTC. The V and J genes are TRBV2 and TRBJ1-2; no clear D gene. The CDR3 runs to 16 residues. With 2 bases removed from V and 3 bases from J, the gap between germline ends came to 16 bases. From germline, CDR1 is SNHLY and CDR2 FYNNEI.

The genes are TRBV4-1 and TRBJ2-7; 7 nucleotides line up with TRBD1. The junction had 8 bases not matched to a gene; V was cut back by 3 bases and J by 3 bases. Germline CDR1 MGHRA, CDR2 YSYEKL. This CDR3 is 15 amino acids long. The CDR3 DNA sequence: TGCGCCAGCAGCCAGAGGGACAGCGGCGACTACGAGCAGTACTTC. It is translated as CASSQRDSGDYEQYF.

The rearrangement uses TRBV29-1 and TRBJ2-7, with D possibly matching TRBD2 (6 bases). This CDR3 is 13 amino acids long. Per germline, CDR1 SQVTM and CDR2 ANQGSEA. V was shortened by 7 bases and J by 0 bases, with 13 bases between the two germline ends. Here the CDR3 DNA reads TGCAGCGCCTTGGGACTGCACTCCTACGAGCAGTACTTC. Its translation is CSALGLHSYEQYF.

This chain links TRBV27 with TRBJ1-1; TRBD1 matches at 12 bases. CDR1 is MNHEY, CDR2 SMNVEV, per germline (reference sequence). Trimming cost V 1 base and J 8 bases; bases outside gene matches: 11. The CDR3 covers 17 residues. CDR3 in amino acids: CASSLLWDRGRVGEAFF. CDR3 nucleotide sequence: TGTGCCAGCAGTTTATTATGGGACAGGGGGCGCGTGGGCGAAGCTTTCTTT.

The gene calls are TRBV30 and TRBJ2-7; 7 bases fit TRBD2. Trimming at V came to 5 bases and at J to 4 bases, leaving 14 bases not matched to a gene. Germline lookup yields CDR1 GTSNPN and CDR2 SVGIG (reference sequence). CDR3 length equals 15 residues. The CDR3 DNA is TGTGCCTGGGCTGCCAATGGGCGGGAGAGGTACGAGCAGTACTTC. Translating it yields CAWAANGRERYEQYF.

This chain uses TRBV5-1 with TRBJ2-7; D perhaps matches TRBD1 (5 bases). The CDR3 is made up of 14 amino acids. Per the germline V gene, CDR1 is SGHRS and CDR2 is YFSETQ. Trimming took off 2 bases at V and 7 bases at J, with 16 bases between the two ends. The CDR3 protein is CASSLETGWGEQYF. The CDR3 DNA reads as TGCGCCAGCAGCTTAGAAACAGGTTGGGGAGAGCAGTACTTC.

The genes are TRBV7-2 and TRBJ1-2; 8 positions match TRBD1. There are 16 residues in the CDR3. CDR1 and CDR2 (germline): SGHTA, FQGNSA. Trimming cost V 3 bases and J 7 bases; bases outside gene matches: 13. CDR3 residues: CASSFYSGGGRGGYTF. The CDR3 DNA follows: TGTGCCAGCAGCTTTTACTCAGGGGGCGGACGAGGTGGCTACACCTTC.